This T cell receptor (beta chain) was profiled in a study of OX40 agonist ivuxolimab in advanced cancers. For the wider study: Ivuxolimab was an agonistic, fully human IgG2 monoclonal antibody directed against OX40 (CD134), a costimulatory receptor. Intravenous ivuxolimab was administered to patients every 2 weeks at six dose levels: 0.01, 0.1, 0.3, 1.5, 3 and 10 mg/kg. In the dose-escalation cohort, more than 75% of patients were male, and the mean age was approximately 60 years, with a range of roughly 20 to 85. The paper reports the monotherapy dose-escalation portion (N = 52 patients) of the phase I ivuxolimab trial. Of the approximately 50 dose-escalation patients, hepatocellular carcinoma was present in about 19, melanoma in roughly 15, renal cell carcinoma in 9 and head and neck cancer in 9. Prior anti-PD-1, anti-PD-L1 or anti-CTLA-4 therapy was permitted, and approximately 40% of dose-escalation patients had received checkpoint inhibitors. Partial responses were achieved by three dose-escalation patients, of whom one had hepatocellular carcinoma and two had cutaneous melanoma. The purpose of peripheral TCRbeta sequencing was to test whether ivuxolimab changed TCR sequence diversity and led to clonal T-cell expansion. Findings and caveats that apply to the study as a whole: Which antigens the clonally expanded peripheral T cells were specific for was not determined. In the 0.1-3.0 mg/kg groups, partial responders had among the lowest normalized peripheral clonal expansion, particularly in CD8+ T cells. After ivuxolimab, CD8+ T cells had more expanded clones than CD4+ T cells on average. Low levels of normalized T-cell clonal expansion were also shown by some nonresponding patients. At doses from 0.1 to 3.0 mg/kg, clonal expansion was seen in both CD4+ and CD8+ blood T cells between baseline and week 6.

The trial excluded patients who had a history of autoimmune disease or who were on systemic immunosuppression. In every dose cohort, peripheral blood was drawn for TCR sequencing at baseline, cycle 4 day 1, and cycle 7 day 1. Samples were obtained from an open-label, multicenter, first-in-human phase I dose-escalation trial of ivuxolimab. Adults with locally advanced or metastatic head and neck squamous cell, hepatocellular, melanoma or renal cell carcinoma were enrolled in the trial. Before TCR sequencing, CD4+ and CD8+ T cells were separately sorted from peripheral blood. Comment on this clone: There is no known antigen for this receptor. No per-base quality is available; no much larger clone lies one base away.

Genomic DNA was extracted from sorted cells for sequencing of the TCRbeta CDR3 region. The immunoSEQ Assay was used for sequencing of TCRbeta CDR3 regions. TCRdb took this table from immuneACCESS and kept in-frame rearrangements with V and J called. Such tables lack part of the clones; where checked against another copy, unresolved V genes explain under half of the gap, and the rest is unexplained. The table for this sample lists about 82,000 clones; approximately 84% of them were counted only once. 1.5% to 2.5% of the sample lies in the top ten. The germline V gene (reference sequence) specifies LNHDA as CDR1 and SQIVND as CDR2. Its CDR3 holds 14 amino acids, cysteine through phenylalanine. Left in the record is the CDR3 DNA by itself, 42 bases read in frame from the first base. V is trimmed back by 8 bases and J by 0 bases, and the junction contains 3 bases that no gene match accounts for.

The sequencing here drew on CD4+ or CD8+ T cells sorted from blood, taken in a trial of the OX40 agonist ivuxolimab. The source of this sequence is an adult with an advanced solid tumor such as melanoma, head and neck, liver or kidney cancer. The chain uses TRBV19 and TRBJ1-4; the junction holds 7 bases that match TRBD1. The CDR3 in this case is CASAGTATNEKLFF. The nucleotides are TGTGCCAGTGCGGGGACAGCAACTAATGAAAAACTGTTTTTT.